One sample yielded the 12 T cell receptor beta chains listed below, sequenced in a study of PD-L1 blockade in urothelial cancer. Assay: immunoSEQ multiplex PCR; the TCRdb copy retains only in-frame clones and omits some. The table includes just over 35,000 clones, around 84% detected once. Time point: peripheral blood 6 weeks after treatment start. The sample consisted of PBMCs, taken around atezolizumab (anti-PD-L1) treatment. These receptor sequences come from a man aged 40-55 years with urothelial cancer.

This chain uses TRBV7-9 with TRBJ1-1, with D hard to call. The CDR3 consists of 12 residues. Germline V lookup: CDR1 SEHNR, CDR2 FQNEAQ (reference sequence). V lost 4 bases and J 4 bases, leaving 7 bases between the germline ends. CDR3 residues: CASSYTLTEAFF. As DNA, the CDR3 is TGTGCCAGCAGCTACACCCTCACTGAAGCTTTCTTT.

The V gene is TRBV28, the J gene TRBJ2-7; 9 positions match TRBD1. Germline CDR1 reads MDHEN; CDR2 reads SYDVKM. CDR3 length: 15 residues. After removal of 4 bases from V and 2 bases from J, the junction contained 6 bases not matched to a gene. In DNA, the CDR3 is TGTGCCAGCAGTTCTCCGGGACAGGGTGCCTACGAGCAGTACTTC. Translated, it gives CASSSPGQGAYEQYF.

The chain uses TRBV7-8 and TRBJ2-5; D might be TRBD2 (5 bases). The CDR3 length is 14 residues. CDR1 and CDR2 from the germline V gene are SGHVS and FQNEAQ. V was shortened by 0 bases and J by 5 bases, with 10 bases between the two germline ends. The chain's CDR3 is CASSLAGRRETQYF. In nucleotides, the CDR3 is TGTGCCAGCAGCTTAGCGGGTCGGAGGGAGACCCAGTACTTC.

V usage is TRBV6-5 and J usage is TRBJ1-4; possible D gene TRBD1, 6 bases. The CDR3 length is 14 residues. The ends were cut back, 4 bases at V and 11 bases at J, with 17 bases in the middle. Germline V gene sequence: CDR1 MNHEY, CDR2 SVGAGI. The CDR3 loop reads CASSSGQIRGKLFF. In nucleotides, the CDR3 is TGTGCCAGCAGTTCCGGACAGATACGTGGGAAACTGTTTTTT.

Only one count was recorded for this clone. The chain has TRBV10-1 and TRBJ2-7, with a weak D call TRBD1 (6 bases). In germline, CDR1 is WNHNN, CDR2 SYGVQD (reference sequence). The CDR3 contains 16 residues. V was trimmed by 8 bases and J by 0 bases, leaving 20 bases between them. As DNA, the CDR3 is TGCGCCAGCTCGACAGGACTTATATCGAGCTCCTACGAGCAGTACTTC. This encodes CASSTGLISSSYEQYF.

This clone rates as medium-sized. The chain combines TRBV4-1 with TRBJ2-1, with TRBD2 matching over 13 bases. CDR1 is MGHRA, CDR2 YSYEKL, per germline. The CDR3 runs to 18 residues. The junction had 10 bases not matched to a gene; V was cut back by 3 bases and J by 5 bases. The CDR3 here is CASSHIDLGLAGNNEQFF. In DNA form, the CDR3 reads TGCGCCAGCAGCCACATCGACTTGGGACTAGCGGGGAACAATGAGCAGTTCTTC.

This chain joins TRBV2 and TRBJ1-5, with no clear D. V lost 0 bases and J lost 4, with 10 bases in between. The CDR3 runs 15 residues. From germline, CDR1 is SNHLY and CDR2 FYNNEI. DNA of the CDR3: TGTGCCAGCAGTGAAGCGCTTCGGGTTAATCAGCCCCAGCATTTT. Translating gives CASSEALRVNQPQHF.

This clone was seen a few times. The rearrangement uses TRBV28 and TRBJ2-7, with TRBD2 matching 12 bases. CDR3 length: 14 amino acids. CDR1 MDHEN and CDR2 SYDVKM come from the germline V gene. After removal of 8 bases from V and 1 base from J, the junction contained 3 bases not matched to a gene. The CDR3 protein is CASGLAGWSYEQYF. As DNA, the CDR3 is TGTGCCAGCGGACTAGCGGGATGGTCCTACGAGCAGTACTTC.

The chain carries TRBV5-1 and TRBJ2-7; TRBD2 matches 7 bases. V dropped 4 bases and J dropped 1; count of bases not matched to a gene: 14. The CDR3 length is 17 residues. Germline values: CDR1 SGHRS, CDR2 YFSETQ. The CDR3: CASSRLASGTESYEQYF. The CDR3 DNA sequence: TGCGCCAGCAGCCGACTTGCGAGCGGGACCGAATCCTACGAGCAGTACTTC.

The chain carries TRBV19 and TRBJ1-5, with D maybe TRBD1 (6 bases). The CDR3 has 13 residues. V was trimmed by 11 bases and J by 7 bases, leaving 18 bases between them. Looked up from germline, CDR1 is LNHDA and CDR2 is SQIVND (reference sequence). The CDR3 nucleotides read TGTGCCTCGCAGGCAGGGGCAAGGCAGCCCCAGCATTTT. This gives the protein CASQAGARQPQHF.

The rearrangement links TRBV14 to TRBJ1-2, with 7 positions matching TRBD1. V trimming: 5 bases; J trimming: 7 bases; junction bases outside the gene matches: 7. Germline V gene lookup returns CDR1 SGHDN and CDR2 FVKESK. The CDR3 is 13 residues long. The CDR3 is CASSIGTAFGYTF. The CDR3 nucleotides read TGTGCCAGCAGCATTGGGACAGCTTTTGGCTACACCTTC.

This chain links TRBV5-1 with TRBJ2-1, with 9 bases matching TRBD2. This CDR3 has 16 residues. The germline gives CDR1 SGHRS, CDR2 YFSETQ. V was pared by 0 bases and J by 2 bases, with 3 bases of the junction left unmatched. The CDR3 DNA reads as TGCGCCAGCAGCTTGGTGGCTAGCGGGACCTACAATGAGCAGTTCTTC. Translation gives CASSLVASGTYNEQFF.